Following are 10 T cell receptor beta chains from one sample sequenced in a study of T cells in Graves' hyperthyroidism and ophthalmopathy. Template material for amplifying TCR beta CDR3 regions consisted of RNA transcripts. The TCR CDR3 was amplified in a first-round RT-PCR using the HTBI primer set. TCRdb re-derived calls from the multiplex PCR reads in MiXCR, one entry per CDR3 protein. This table holds 350,000 or so distinct CDR3 sequences, 17% found once. Input material: blood. Receptor source: a woman between 25 and 40 years old with Graves' hyperthyroidism that later progressed to Graves' ophthalmopathy.

This clonotype was seen many times. The J gene is TRBJ2-2, the V gene TRBV13; 7 nucleotides line up with TRBD2. V was clipped by 5 bases and J by 3 bases; unmatched bases: 9. CDR1 and CDR2 from the germline V gene are PRHDT and FYEKMQ (reference sequence). This CDR3 region has 16 residues. The CDR3 sequence is CASSPPRAGDTGELFF. The CDR3 DNA sequence: TGTGCCAGCAGCCCCCCCCGGGCGGGAGACACCGGGGAGCTGTTTTTT.

The chain employs TRBV2 and TRBJ2-5; 7 nucleotides align to TRBD1. This CDR3 region has 14 residues. With V trimmed by 6 bases and J by 5 bases, 9 bases remained unmatched. CDR1 is SNHLY, CDR2 FYNNEI, per germline. The CDR3 bases are TGTGCCAGCAGGGATGACAGGGTACGCGAGACCCAGTACTTC. Translated, it gives CASRDDRVRETQYF. Drawing the rest from reference TRBV2 and TRBJ2-5, the complete variable domain is EPEVTQTPSHQVTQMGQEVILRCVPISNHLYFYWYRQILGQKVEFLVSFYNNEISEKSEIFDDQFSVERPDGSNFTLKIRSTKLEDSAMYFCASRDDRVRETQYFGPGTRLLVL.

This clonotype was seen ten or more times. V is TRBV4-1 and J is TRBJ1-1; D is uncertain. Germline V lookup: CDR1 MGHRA, CDR2 YSYEKL. The V end was cut by 4 bases, the J end by 4 bases, with 13 bases between. CDR3 length equals 14 residues. The CDR3 bases are TGCGCCAGCAGCCTAGAATATAGATCCACTGAAGCTTTCTTT. It codes for CASSLEYRSTEAFF.

This clonotype was counted between two and nine times. The CDR3 nucleotides are TGCAGCGTTGAAGATATGGGGGATTTATTGAACACTGAAGCTTTCTTT. Translated: CSVEDMGDLLNTEAFF. V and J are TRBV29-1 and TRBJ1-1, with a possible D match to TRBD1 (5 bases). This CDR3 contains 16 residues. The V end was cut by 0 bases, the J end by 0 bases, with 14 bases between. Germline V lookup: CDR1 SQVTM, CDR2 ANQGSEA.

This clonotype was recorded many times. The chain has TRBV18 and TRBJ2-5; TRBD1 matches 7 bases. With 2 bases clipped from V and 4 bases from J, the junction kept 7 bases outside the gene matches. The length of the CDR3 is 15 residues. Germline V lookup: CDR1 KGHSH, CDR2 LQKENI. This chain's CDR3 is CASSPFRGTIETQYF. CDR3 DNA sequence: TGTGCCAGCTCACCATTCAGGGGGACGATAGAGACCCAGTACTTC.

The sample holds a few counts of this clonotype. The chain employs TRBV2 and TRBJ2-7; tentatively, D is TRBD2 (6 bases). The CDR3 spans 16 residues. Deletions cut 4 bases from V and 0 bases from J, with 16 bases between. Germline assignment: CDR1 SNHLY and CDR2 FYNNEI. Written as DNA, the CDR3 is TGTGCCAGCAGTGTTAACCCGGCTAGCGTCTCCTACGAGCAGTACTTC. It codes for CASSVNPASVSYEQYF.

In its sample, this clonotype was seen many times. This chain links TRBV12-3 or TRBV12-4 with TRBJ1-5; D unresolved. CDR3 size: 14 residues. Trimming left V 3 bases short and J 6 bases short, with 12 bases between. The CDR3 DNA is TGTGCCAGCAGTTTTTCGGGTTCGGGTCAGCCCCAGCATTTT. Translated, it gives CASSFSGSGQPQHF.

This clonotype showed up many times. The rearrangement joins TRBV2 to TRBJ2-7, with 9 bases lining up with TRBD1. Trimming took 8 bases from V and 4 from J; bases not matched to a gene: 9. The CDR3 has 14 amino acids. Germline V gene data show CDR1 as SNHLY and CDR2 as FYNNEI. The CDR3 spells CASRRTGELYEQYF. In nucleotides, the CDR3 is TGTGCCAGCCGTAGGACAGGGGAATTATACGAGCAGTACTTC.

V usage is TRBV12-3 or TRBV12-4 and J usage is TRBJ1-2, with no clear D. The CDR3 loop spans 14 amino acids. Trimming took 6 bases from V and 6 from J, leaving 17 bases between them. The DNA of the CDR3 is TGTGCCAGCAGCTCTCCGACCGCGTTCCATGGCTACACCTTC. This gives the protein CASSSPTAFHGYTF.

This clonotype was observed a handful of times. CDR3 DNA sequence: TGTGCCAGCAGCTTAGTCCCCTACGGACAGGGTTTGTACGAGCAGTACTTC. It specifies CASSLVPYGQGLYEQYF. The chain uses TRBV7-9 and TRBJ2-7; 8 nucleotides align to TRBD1. After removal of 1 base from V and 4 bases from J, the junction contained 12 bases not matched to a gene. In germline, CDR1 is SEHNR, CDR2 FQNEAQ (reference sequence). This CDR3 is 17 amino acids long. The full variable domain, in which reference TRBV7-9 and TRBJ2-7 provide the parts outside the CDR3, is DTGVSQNPRHKITKRGQNVTFRCDPISEHNRLYWYRQTLGQGPEFLTYFQNEAQLEKSRLLSDRFSAERPKGSFSTLEIQRTEQGDSAMYLCASSLVPYGQGLYEQYFGPGTRLTVT.